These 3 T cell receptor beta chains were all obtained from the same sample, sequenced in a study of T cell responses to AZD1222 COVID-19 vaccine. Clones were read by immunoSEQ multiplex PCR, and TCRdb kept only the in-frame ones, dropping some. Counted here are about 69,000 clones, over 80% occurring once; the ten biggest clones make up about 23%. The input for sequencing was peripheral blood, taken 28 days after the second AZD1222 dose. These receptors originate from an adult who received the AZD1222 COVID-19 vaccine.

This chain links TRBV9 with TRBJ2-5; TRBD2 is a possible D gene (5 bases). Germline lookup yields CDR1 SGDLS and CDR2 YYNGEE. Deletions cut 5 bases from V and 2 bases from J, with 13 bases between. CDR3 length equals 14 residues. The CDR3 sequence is CASSADRTQETQYF. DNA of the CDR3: TGTGCCAGCAGTGCCGACCGGACTCAAGAGACCCAGTACTTC.

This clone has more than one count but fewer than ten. In nucleotides, the CDR3 is TGTGCCAGCAGTCCCCCCGGGGGCCAGAAGACTGAAGCTTTCTTT. Its translation is CASSPPGGQKTEAFF. V gene TRBV2 combines with J gene TRBJ1-1; D may be TRBD1 (6 bases). The V end lost 5 bases, the J end lost 5 bases, and 18 bases lay between the germline ends. Germline CDR1 and CDR2: SNHLY and FYNNEI. The CDR3 runs 15 residues.

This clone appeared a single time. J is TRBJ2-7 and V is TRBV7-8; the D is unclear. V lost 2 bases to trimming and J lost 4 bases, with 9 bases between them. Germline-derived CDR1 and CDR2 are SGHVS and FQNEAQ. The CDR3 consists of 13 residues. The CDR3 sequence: CASSLLTDYEQYF. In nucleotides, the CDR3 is TGTGCCAGCAGCTTATTGACCGATTACGAGCAGTACTTC.